This T cell receptor beta chain was profiled in a study of blood T cell repertoires in COVID-19. Study-level background: Material from acute and convalescent COVID-19 was sourced from the United States, Italy and Spain.

The CDR3 is made up of 15 amino acids. The V and J ends lost 2 bases and 5 bases respectively, with 15 bases between them. Per the germline V gene, CDR1 is SGHTA and CDR2 is FQGNSA. As processed by the authors: Estimates of nucleated cell counts were drawn from the amplification of reference gene primers. Repertoires were generated with immunoSEQ multiplex PCR, while TCRdb's copy carries only in-frame clones and drops some. The V and J calls and clone size were taken over from that table, and D and trimming were inferred from the DNA. The table has around 65,000 clones, approximately 75% seen once. This clone was picked up many times.

The specimen was peripheral blood. The origin of this receptor is a human donor in a cohort sampled during active COVID-19. The gene calls are TRBV7-2 and TRBJ2-5; tentative D call: TRBD1 (6 bases). CDR3 sequence reads: CASSLQGFGSETQYF. CDR3 DNA sequence: TGTGCCAGCAGCTTACAGGGGTTCGGGTCGGAGACCCAGTACTTC.